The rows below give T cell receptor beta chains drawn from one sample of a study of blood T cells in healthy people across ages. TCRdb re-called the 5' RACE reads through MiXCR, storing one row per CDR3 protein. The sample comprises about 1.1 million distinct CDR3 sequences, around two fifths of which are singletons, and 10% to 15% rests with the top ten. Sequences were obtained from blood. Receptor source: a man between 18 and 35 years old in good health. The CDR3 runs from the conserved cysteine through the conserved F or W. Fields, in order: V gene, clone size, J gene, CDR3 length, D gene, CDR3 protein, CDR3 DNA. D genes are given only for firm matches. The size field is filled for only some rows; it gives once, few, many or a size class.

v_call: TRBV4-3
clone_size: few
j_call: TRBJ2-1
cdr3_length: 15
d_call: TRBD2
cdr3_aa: CASSQVAGNHREQFF
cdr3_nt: TGCGCCAGCAGCCAAGTAGCGGGGAATCATCGTGAGCAGTTCTTC

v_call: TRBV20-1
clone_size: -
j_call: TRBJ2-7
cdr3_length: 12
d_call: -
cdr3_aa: CSAGRGPYEQYF
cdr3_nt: TGCAGTGCCGGCCGGGGGCCCTACGAGCAGTACTTC

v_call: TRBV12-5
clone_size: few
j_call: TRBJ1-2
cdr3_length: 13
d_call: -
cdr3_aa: CASGQGTSRGYTF
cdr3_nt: TGTGCTAGTGGTCAAGGTACCTCTCGAGGCTACACCTTC

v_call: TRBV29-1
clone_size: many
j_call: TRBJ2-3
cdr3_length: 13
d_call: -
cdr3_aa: CSVSGRLTDTQYF
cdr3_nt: TGCAGCGTCTCGGGACGGTTGACAGATACGCAGTATTTT

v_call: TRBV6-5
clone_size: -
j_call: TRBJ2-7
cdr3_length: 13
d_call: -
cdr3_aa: CASTGTATYEQYF
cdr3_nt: TGTGCCAGCACCGGGACCGCTACCTACGAGCAGTACTTC

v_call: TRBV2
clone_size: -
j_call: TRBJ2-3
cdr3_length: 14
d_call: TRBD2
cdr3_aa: CASTSGSGADTQYF
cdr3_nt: TGTGCCAGCACTAGCGGGAGCGGGGCAGATACGCAGTATTTT

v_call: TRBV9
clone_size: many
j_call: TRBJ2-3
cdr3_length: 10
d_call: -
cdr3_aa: CASAGDTQYF
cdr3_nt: TGTGCCAGTGCGGGAGATACGCAGTATTTT

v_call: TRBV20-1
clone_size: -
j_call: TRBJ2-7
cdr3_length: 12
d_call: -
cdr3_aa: CSARSLSYEQYF
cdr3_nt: TGCAGTGCTAGATCACTTTCCTACGAGCAGTACTTC

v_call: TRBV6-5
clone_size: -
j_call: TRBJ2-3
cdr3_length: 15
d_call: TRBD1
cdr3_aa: CASSPRQGFTDTQYF
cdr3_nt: TGTGCCAGCAGCCCAAGACAGGGTTTCACAGATACGCAGTATTTT

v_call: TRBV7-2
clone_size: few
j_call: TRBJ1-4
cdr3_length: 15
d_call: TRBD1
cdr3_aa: CASSLGGTGLEKLFF
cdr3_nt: TGTGCCAGCAGCTTAGGAGGGACAGGGCTTGAAAAACTGTTTTTT

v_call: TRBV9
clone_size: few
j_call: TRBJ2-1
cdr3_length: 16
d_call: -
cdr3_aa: CASSVGRGERYNEQFF
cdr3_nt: TGTGCCAGCAGCGTAGGCAGGGGGGAAAGGTACAATGAGCAGTTCTTC

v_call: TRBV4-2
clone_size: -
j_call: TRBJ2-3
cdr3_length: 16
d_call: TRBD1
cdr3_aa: CASSLVHAGGADTQYF
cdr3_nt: TGTGCCAGCAGCCTTGTTCATGCAGGGGGCGCAGATACGCAGTATTTT

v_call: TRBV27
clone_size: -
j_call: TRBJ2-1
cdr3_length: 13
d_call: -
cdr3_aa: CASSTHRNNEQFF
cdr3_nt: TGTGCCAGCAGTACCCATAGAAATAATGAGCAGTTCTTC

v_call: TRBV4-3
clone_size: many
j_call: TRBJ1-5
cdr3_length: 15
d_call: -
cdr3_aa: CASSQVAAGNQPQHF
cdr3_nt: TGCGCCAGCAGCCAAGTCGCGGCAGGCAATCAGCCCCAGCATTTT

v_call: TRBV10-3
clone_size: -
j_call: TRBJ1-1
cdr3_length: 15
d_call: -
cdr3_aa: CAISETGQMNTEAFF
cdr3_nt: TGTGCCATCAGTGAGACAGGACAGATGAACACTGAAGCTTTCTTT

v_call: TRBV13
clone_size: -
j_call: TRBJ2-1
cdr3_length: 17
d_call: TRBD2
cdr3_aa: CASSFERKRGGYNEQFF
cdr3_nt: TGTGCCAGCAGCTTCGAAAGGAAGCGGGGGGGGTACAATGAGCAGTTCTTC

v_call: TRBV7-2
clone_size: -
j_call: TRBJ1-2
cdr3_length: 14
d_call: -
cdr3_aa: CASSIGSGKYGYTF
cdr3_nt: TGTGCCAGCAGCATAGGCTCAGGGAAGTATGGCTACACCTTC

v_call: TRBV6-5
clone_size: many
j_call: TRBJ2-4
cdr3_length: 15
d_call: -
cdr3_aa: CASSFFLGGKNIQYF
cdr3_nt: TGTGCCAGCAGTTTCTTCCTCGGCGGCAAAAACATTCAGTACTTC

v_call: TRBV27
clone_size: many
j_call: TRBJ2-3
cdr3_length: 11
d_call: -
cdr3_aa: CASSLGPTQYF
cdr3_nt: TGTGCCAGCAGTTTAGGGCCCACGCAGTATTTT

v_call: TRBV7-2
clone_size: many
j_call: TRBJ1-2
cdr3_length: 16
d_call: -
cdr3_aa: CASSLEAGPVVFGYTF
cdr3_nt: TGTGCCAGCAGCTTAGAAGCAGGACCGGTGGTATTTGGCTACACCTTC

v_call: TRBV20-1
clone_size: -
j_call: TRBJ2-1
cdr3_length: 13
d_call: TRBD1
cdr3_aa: CSAVGQGNNEQFF
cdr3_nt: TGCAGTGCTGTGGGACAGGGGAACAATGAGCAGTTCTTC

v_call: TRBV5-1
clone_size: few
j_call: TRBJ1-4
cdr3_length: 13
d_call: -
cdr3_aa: CASSDPGEEKLFF
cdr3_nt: TGCGCCAGCAGCGACCCCGGGGAGGAAAAACTGTTTTTT

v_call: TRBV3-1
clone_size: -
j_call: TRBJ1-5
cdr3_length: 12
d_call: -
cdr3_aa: CASSQTGLVQHF
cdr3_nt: TGTGCCAGCAGCCAAACGGGTCTAGTCCAGCATTTT

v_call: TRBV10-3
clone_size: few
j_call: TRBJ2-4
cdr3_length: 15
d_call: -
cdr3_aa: CAISGGAGAKNIQYF
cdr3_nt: TGTGCCATCAGCGGGGGCGCGGGAGCCAAAAACATTCAGTACTTC

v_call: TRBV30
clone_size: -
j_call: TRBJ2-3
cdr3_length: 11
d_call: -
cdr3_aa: CAWSVPDTQYF
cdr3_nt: TGTGCCTGGAGTGTCCCAGATACGCAGTATTTT

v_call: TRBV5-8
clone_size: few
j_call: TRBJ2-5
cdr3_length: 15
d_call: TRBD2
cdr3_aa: CASSWETSGSPTQYF
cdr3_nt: TGTGCCAGCAGTTGGGAGACTAGCGGTTCCCCGACCCAGTACTTC

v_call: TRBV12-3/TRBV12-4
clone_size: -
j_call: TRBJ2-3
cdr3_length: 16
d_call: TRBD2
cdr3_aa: CASSSVAGGYTDTQYF
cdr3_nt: TGTGCCAGCAGTTCCGTAGCGGGGGGGTACACAGATACGCAGTATTTT

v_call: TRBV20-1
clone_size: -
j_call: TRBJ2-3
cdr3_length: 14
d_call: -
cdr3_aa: CSARGGTYRDTQYF
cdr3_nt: TGCAGTGCTAGAGGCGGGACCTATAGGGATACGCAGTATTTT